The entry that follows covers one T cell receptor beta chain sequence. Its antigen has not been determined. The input lacks base qualities; no much larger clone sits a single base away. The cohort comprised 25 to 35 patients with locally advanced or metastatic urothelial carcinoma treated at Memorial Sloan Kettering on a trial protocol. Peripheral blood mononuclear cells were collected pretreatment and during treatment, with between 1 and 8 total time points obtained per patient. The Qiagen DNeasy Blood extraction kit was used to purify genomic DNA from total PBMCs and tumor samples. PBMCs were collected pretreatment and during treatment, and were isolated and stored as previously described. Synthetic TCR analog templates were spiked into each PCR to estimate absolute template abundance from read counts. The immunoSEQ assay was used to amplify TCRbeta CDR3 regions from genomic DNA with bias-controlled V and J gene primers. Sequencing of rearranged TCRbeta segments was performed at approximately 20X coverage. The original methods were these. Sequencing errors were corrected by clustering and CDR3s were annotated against IMGT to assign V, D and J genes. Only productive TCRbeta rearrangements were used in downstream analyses, excluding out-of-frame or stop-codon sequences. Clonality was computed as one minus Shannon entropy normalized by the log of the number of unique productive sequences. Fisher's exact test with Benjamini-Hochberg correction, at a threshold of adjusted p below 0.01, was used to find clones that differed between time points or between blood and tumor. Drawn from immuneACCESS, this table holds only the in-frame rearrangements with V and J called that TCRdb kept. Clones are partly lost; checked studies trace under half to an unresolved V gene and leave the rest unexplained. D and trimming come from the DNA, and the V and J calls and clone size come from that table. Across this sample there are some 27,000 clones, with 80% seen only once. Approximately 2.1% of the sample rests with the top ten.

This sample is part of a study of PD-L1 blockade in urothelial cancer (dated by TCRdb to 2016 to 2017). Regarding the study in general: All patients started therapy around 2014 and received atezolizumab 1,200 mg intravenously every 3 weeks. Twenty-five of 29 patients were identified as males with urothelial cancer of bladder origin, and a prior smoking history was reported by 18 of 29 patients. Patients had an ECOG performance status of 0 or 1 and had received between 0 and 3 prior chemotherapy regimens. Blood samples were analyzed 3 weeks after the start of treatment (second dose) and 6 weeks after the start of treatment. Blood samples yielded a median of around 150,000 T cells and roughly 83,000 unique TCRs, with median clonality 0.080. The study was an exploratory multi-omic analysis of somatic, immune and clinical correlates of response to PD-L1 blockade with atezolizumab in urothelial cancer. Pretreatment tumor samples, along with matched peripheral blood collected serially before and after atezolizumab treatment, underwent TCR sequencing. Durable clinical benefit meant progression-free survival longer than 6 months, and TCR features were also tested against progression-free and overall survival. In the same patients who had TCR sequencing, pretreatment tumors also underwent whole exome sequencing and RNA sequencing. Durable clinical benefit was achieved by nine patients but not by the remaining 20. Pretreatment blood TCR-seq was available for about 28 patients, at least one posttreatment blood collection was obtained for about 25 patients, and tumor TCR-seq was available for about 25 patients. Study-wide findings and limitations: Improved progression-free and overall survival was associated with having pretreatment peripheral blood TCR clonality below the median. Because the sample size was small (n ≈ 30) and many exploratory analyses were performed, the results are intended to be hypothesis-generating. At 3 weeks after the start of treatment, tumor-associated TCR clones in peripheral blood had expanded more in patients with durable benefit (n ≈ 24, p = 0.022).

V lost 7 bases and J lost 7 bases; the stretch between them is 19 bases long. The CDR3 starts with the cysteine, ends with the phenylalanine, and has 15 residues. The kept DNA is CDR3 alone, 45 bases in frame from the first base. CDR1 and CDR2, looked up from the germline V gene, are MNHEY and SVGAGI. The starting material was PBMCs, obtained around atezolizumab (anti-PD-L1) treatment. The receptor's source is a man between 45 and 60 years old with urothelial cancer. Recombination linked TRBV6-5 to TRBJ2-2, and possibly TRBD2, on 5 matching bases. The nucleotide sequence is TGTGCCAGCACAACTAGGCCTAGCACCAGCGGGGAGCTGTTTTTT. The encoded protein is CASTTRPSTSGELFF.